This T cell receptor (beta chain) was recovered during a study of metastatic and nonmetastatic thyroid tumors. This clone was seen many times. Its target is not known. This sample includes further DNA sequences coding for the same CDR3. No treatment of any kind had been given to any patient before thyroid surgery. The study's findings and limits: According to reports, the diversity of TCR beta was significantly higher in malignant thyroid tumors than in benign nodules, and this held in both blood and tumor samples.

TCRdb re-called clones via MiXCR from the PCR reads. The profile shows approximately 15,000 clones, roughly 24% of them singletons. CDR3 length equals 14 residues. With 3 bases clipped from V and 4 bases from J, the junction kept 4 bases outside the gene matches. Germline V gives CDR1 LGHDT, CDR2 YNNKEL (reference sequence). The gene calls are TRBV3-1 and TRBJ1-1, with TRBD1 matching over 8 bases. The sample was tumor tissue. The TCR originated in a female donor with papillary thyroid cancer or a benign thyroid nodule (not recorded which). Some clones in this sample may be carry-over from other donors' samples. The CDR3 region is CASSHLQGGTEAFF. For the CDR3, the DNA is TGTGCCAGCAGCCACTTACAGGGGGGCACTGAAGCTTTCTTT.